The next 2 T cell receptor beta chains were all read from a single sample in a study of T cell responses to AZD1222 COVID-19 vaccine (dated by TCRdb to about 2021). The sample's time point label, in plain terms: baseline before first vaccination. This specimen's treatment or condition label, per the study, means: meningococcal conjugate vaccine given as trial control. Libraries were prepared through the immunoSEQ multiplex PCR assay. Drawn from immuneACCESS, this table holds only the in-frame rearrangements with V and J called that TCRdb kept. Clones are partly lost; checked studies trace under half to an unresolved V gene and leave the rest unexplained. The sample has some 100,000 clones on record, about 90% of them singletons. Clones ranked in the top ten supply 4% to 5% of the sample. The sample was peripheral blood, taken on day 0 of MenACWY control vaccination. The source of these receptors is an adult in good health.

The CDR3 spells CASSLAGTLRAIYF. DNA for the CDR3: TGTGCCAGCAGCTTAGCGGGGACGCTCAGGGCCATATATTTT. The rearrangement joins TRBV7-9 to TRBJ1-3; a weak D match, TRBD1 (5 bases). This CDR3 has 14 amino acids. In germline, CDR1 is SEHNR, CDR2 FQNEAQ (reference sequence). V lost 0 bases and J 11 bases, leaving 14 bases between the germline ends.

The gene calls are TRBV30 and TRBJ1-2; D possibly corresponds to TRBD1 (5 bases). Trimming took off 3 bases at V and 8 bases at J, with 22 bases between the two ends. Germline CDR1 and CDR2: GTSNPN and SVGIG (reference sequence). There are 15 residues in the CDR3. CDR3 in DNA: TGTGCCTGGAGAGGGACTCTCAGTCGACTGGAGGGCTACACCTTC. Protein: CAWRGTLSRLEGYTF.